This T cell receptor (beta chain) was identified during a study of blood T cell repertoires in COVID-19 (dated by TCRdb to 2020 to 2022). In terms of the full investigation: Collaborator samples came from the United States, Italy and Spain and covered acute and convalescent phases of COVID-19. The prospective study material was composed of cDNA or gDNA derived from T cells, B-cell-depleted T cells, or PBMCs. Subjects who had been exposed to COVID-19, were actively infected with it, or had recovered from it provided the deeply sampled blood TCRbeta repertoires that made up the dataset. The repertoires were released in a freely available public database meant as a resource for research on the immune response to SARS-CoV-2. Samples came from the ongoing ImmuneRACE study (first 160 participants) plus 1,254 subjects from 6 global collaborators. Sample metadata almost always included a de-identified subject ID, COVID-19 status, age in years and sex. HLA class I and class II types, where available, came from metadata supplied by the sample provider rather than from assay-based typing.

About this clone: Its cognate antigen has yet to be identified. Per-base qualities were not stored, and no clone one base away is much larger.

The immunoSEQ Assay, a bias-controlled multiplex PCR, was used to amplify TCRbeta CDR3 regions from genomic DNA. Regarding the original processing steps: The number of nucleated cells in each sample was estimated from the amplification of reference gene primers within the assay. Sequence reads were collapsed and filtered to measure the absolute abundance of every unique TCRbeta CDR3 rearrangement. Productive Simpson clonality was computed per sample as the square root of Simpson's diversity index over productive rearrangements. TCRdb retrieved this table from immuneACCESS and kept in-frame rearrangements only. Not all clones are present; in checked studies, unresolved V genes account for under half, and no reason is known for the remainder. The V and J calls and clone size come from that table; D and trimming were worked out from the DNA. This sample gives 450,000 to 500,000 clones in total; 70% to 90% of them show up just once. The ten largest clones take up under 9.5% of the sample.

Results and caveats for the whole study, not just this receptor: The amount of clinical and demographic metadata varied by source and participant and was provided uncurated.

Participants in the prospective study were enrolled through a virtual design, were aged roughly 18 to 100 years, and lived in 20 to 30 United States geographic areas. In the prospective study, cohorts were assigned on the basis of participant-reported clinical history obtained from a screening survey and a study questionnaire. Recovered participants in ImmuneRACE Cohort 3 were defined by two consecutive negative NP/OP PCR tests, clearance by a healthcare professional, or resolution of symptoms. In the prospective study, mobile phlebotomists collected whole blood, serum and a nasopharyngeal or oropharyngeal swab from each participant. Additional blood draws and questionnaires over an approximately 2-month period could optionally be provided by prospective study participants. Prospective study blood samples were shipped either frozen or at room temperature before DNA extraction. V is pared back by 5 bases and J by 5 bases, with 17 bases lying between the germline termini. From cysteine to phenylalanine, the CDR3 is 15 amino acids long. Kept here is only the CDR3 DNA, which spans 45 bases and is read in frame from base 1. Via the germline V gene, CDR1 is SGDLS and CDR2 YYNGEE.

The sequenced sample consisted of PBMCs or T cells enriched from blood (not recorded which). The sequence links TRBV9 to TRBJ2-1; a weak D assignment points to TRBD1 (6 bases agree). This TCR was recovered from a woman aged 55-69 years who had recovered from COVID-19. The CDR3 in this case is CASSLAEGQHNEQFF. At the DNA level, the sequence is TGTGCCAGCAGTCTCGCCGAAGGACAGCACAATGAGCAGTTCTTC.